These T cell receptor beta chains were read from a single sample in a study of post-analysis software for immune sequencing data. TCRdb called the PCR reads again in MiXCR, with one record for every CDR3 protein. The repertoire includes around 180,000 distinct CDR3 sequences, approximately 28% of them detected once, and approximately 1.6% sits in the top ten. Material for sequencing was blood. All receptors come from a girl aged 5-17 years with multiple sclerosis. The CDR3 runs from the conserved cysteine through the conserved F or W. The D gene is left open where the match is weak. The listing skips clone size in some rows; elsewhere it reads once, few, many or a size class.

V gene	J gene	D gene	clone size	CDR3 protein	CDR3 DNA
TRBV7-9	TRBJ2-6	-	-	CASSLAVDVVSGANVLTF	TGTGCCAGCAGCTTAGCCGTGGACGTAGTTTCTGGGGCCAACGTCCTGACTTTC
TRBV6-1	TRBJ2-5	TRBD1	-	CASSAGPRVTGGAMGRLETQYF	TGTGCCAGCAGTGCCGGCCCTCGGGTAACAGGGGGCGCAATGGGAAGATTAGAGACCCAGTACTTC
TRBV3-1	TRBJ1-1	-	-	CASSPVVGTENTEAFF	TGTGCCAGCAGCCCTGTAGTTGGGACTGAGAACACTGAAGCTTTCTTT
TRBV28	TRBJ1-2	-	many	CASRQLREAEDGYTF	TGTGCCAGCAGGCAACTCAGGGAGGCTGAGGATGGCTACACCTTC
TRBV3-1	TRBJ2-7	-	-	CASSRTGVSYKQYF	TGTGCCAGCAGCCGGACGGGGGTCTCCTACAAGCAGTACTTC
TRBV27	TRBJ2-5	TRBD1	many	CASSFRTGKETQYF	TGTGCCAGCAGTTTCCGGACAGGCAAAGAGACCCAGTACTTC
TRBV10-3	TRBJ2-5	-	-	CAISAGTLPETQYF	TGTGCCATCAGCGCAGGAACCCTCCCAGAGACCCAGTACTTC
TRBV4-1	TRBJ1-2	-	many	CASSPLLRQGYTF	TGCGCCAGCAGCCCTCTTTTAAGGCAGGGCTACACCTTC
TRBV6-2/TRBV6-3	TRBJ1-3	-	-	CASIPGGVRSGNTIYF	TGTGCCAGCATCCCAGGAGGGGTTCGATCTGGAAACACCATATATTTT
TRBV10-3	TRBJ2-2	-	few	CAISGLASGAGELFF	TGTGCCATCAGTGGCTTAGCTTCAGGGGCCGGGGAGCTGTTTTTT
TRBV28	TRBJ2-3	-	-	CASSMGDRNTDTQYF	TGTGCCAGCAGTATGGGTGACAGGAACACAGATACGCAGTATTTT
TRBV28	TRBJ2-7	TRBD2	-	CASSWSSGRAKGSYEQYF	TGTGCCAGCAGTTGGAGCAGCGGGAGGGCGAAAGGCTCCTACGAGCAGTACTTC
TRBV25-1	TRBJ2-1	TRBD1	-	CASSDSLNRGMVNEQFF	TGTGCCAGCAGTGACTCCCTGAACAGGGGTATGGTCAATGAGCAGTTCTTC
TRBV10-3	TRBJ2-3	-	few	CAIKRTGGDTDTQYF	TGTGCCATCAAGAGGACTGGCGGAGACACAGATACGCAGTATTTT
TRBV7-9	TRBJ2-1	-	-	CASSLVGGKEFF	TGTGCCAGCAGCTTAGTAGGGGGAAAGGAGTTCTTC
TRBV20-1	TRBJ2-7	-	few	CSAMRTGLSSEQYF	TGCAGTGCTATGCGGACTGGACTATCCTCCGAGCAGTACTTC
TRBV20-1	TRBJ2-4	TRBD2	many	CSASASGRKNIQYF	TGCAGTGCTAGTGCTAGCGGGAGGAAAAACATTCAGTACTTC
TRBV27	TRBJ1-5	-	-	CASRLSGLDQPQHF	TGTGCCAGCAGGTTATCAGGTTTGGATCAGCCCCAGCATTTT
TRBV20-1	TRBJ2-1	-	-	CSARVGGLPYNEQFF	TGCAGTGCTAGAGTAGGAGGGCTCCCCTACAATGAGCAGTTCTTC
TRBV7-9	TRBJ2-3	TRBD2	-	CASSLRGTSGRLVYFDTQYF	TGTGCCAGCAGCTTACGGGGGACTAGCGGGAGATTAGTATACTTCGATACGCAGTATTTT
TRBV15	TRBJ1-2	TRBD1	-	CATSRRTGEGGYTF	TGTGCCACCAGCAGAAGGACAGGGGAGGGTGGCTACACCTTC
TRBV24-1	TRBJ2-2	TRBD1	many	CATQDRARSGELFF	TGTGCCACTCAGGACAGGGCTCGTTCCGGGGAGCTGTTTTTT
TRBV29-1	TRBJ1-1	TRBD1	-	CSVETGVKRYTEAFF	TGCAGCGTTGAAACAGGGGTTAAACGGTACACTGAAGCTTTCTTT
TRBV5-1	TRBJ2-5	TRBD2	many	CASSFGLVTGETQYF	TGCGCCAGCAGCTTCGGACTAGTCACCGGGGAGACCCAGTACTTC
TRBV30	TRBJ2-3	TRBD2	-	CAWSVQTSGTDTQYF	TGTGCCTGGAGTGTCCAGACTAGCGGGACAGATACGCAGTATTTT
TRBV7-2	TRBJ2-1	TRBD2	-	CASSLTGTSWDEQFF	TGTGCCAGCAGCTTGACCGGGACTAGCTGGGATGAGCAGTTCTTC
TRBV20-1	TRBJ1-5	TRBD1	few	CSARVGQGTQPQHF	TGCAGTGCTAGAGTGGGACAGGGGACTCAGCCCCAGCATTTT
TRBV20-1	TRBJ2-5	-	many	CSARVEETQYF	TGCAGTGCTAGAGTAGAGGAGACCCAGTACTTC
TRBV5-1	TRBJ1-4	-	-	CASSFLGSWNEKLLF	TGCGCCAGCAGCTTCTTAGGCTCTTGGAATGAAAAACTGCTTTTT
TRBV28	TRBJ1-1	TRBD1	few	CASSAHTGGSWAGAFF	TGTGCCAGCAGTGCACACACAGGGGGCAGCTGGGCTGGAGCTTTCTTT
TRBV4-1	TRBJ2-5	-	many	CASSSAGNQETQYF	TGCGCCAGCAGCTCTGCCGGGAACCAAGAGACCCAGTACTTC
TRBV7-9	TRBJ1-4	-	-	CASSSLTGTTGEKLFF	TGTGCCAGCAGCTCTCTCACCGGGACAACGGGTGAAAAACTGTTTTTT
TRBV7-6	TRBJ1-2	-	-	CASSPLAEDYGYTF	TGTGCCAGCAGCCCTCTCGCAGAGGACTATGGCTACACCTTC
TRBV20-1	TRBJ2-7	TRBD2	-	CSARGLAVYNEQYF	TGCAGTGCTAGAGGACTAGCAGTTTACAATGAGCAGTACTTC
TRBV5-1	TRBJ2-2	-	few	CASSLEWGNTGELFF	TGCGCCAGCAGCTTGGAATGGGGAAACACCGGGGAGCTGTTTTTT
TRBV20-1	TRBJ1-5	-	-	CSASPPKLNQPQHF	TGCAGTGCTAGTCCCCCCAAGTTGAATCAGCCCCAGCATTTT
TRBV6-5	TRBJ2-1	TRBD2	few	CASSPAQAGGRETQFF	TGTGCCAGCAGTCCAGCCCAAGCGGGGGGCCGGGAGACCCAGTTCTTC
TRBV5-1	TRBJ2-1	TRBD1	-	CASSISGGGEQFF	TGCGCCAGCAGCATCTCAGGGGGCGGTGAGCAGTTCTTC
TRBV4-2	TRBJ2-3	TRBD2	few	CASSHPNPLAGAVDTQYF	TGTGCCAGCAGCCATCCCAACCCCCTAGCGGGAGCAGTAGATACGCAGTATTTT
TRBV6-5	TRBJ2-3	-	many	CASSYGYNTDTQYF	TGTGCCAGCAGTTACGGGTATAACACAGATACGCAGTATTTT
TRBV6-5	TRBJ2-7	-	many	CASSLKSSYEQYF	TGTGCCAGCAGTTTAAAGAGCTCCTACGAGCAGTACTTC
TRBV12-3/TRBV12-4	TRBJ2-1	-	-	CASSLIWDIQSSYNEQFF	TGTGCCAGCAGTCTCATTTGGGATATCCAGAGCTCCTACAATGAGCAGTTCTTC
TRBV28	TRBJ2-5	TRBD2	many	CASSMRGGEETQYF	TGTGCCAGCAGCATGCGGGGGGGGGAAGAGACCCAGTACTTC
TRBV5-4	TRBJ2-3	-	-	CAIRSSTDTQYF	TGTGCCATTCGGTCCTCCACAGATACGCAGTATTTT
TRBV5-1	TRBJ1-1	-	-	CASSFTTGTPFSEAFF	TGCGCCAGCAGCTTTACGACAGGTACCCCATTCTCTGAAGCTTTCTTT
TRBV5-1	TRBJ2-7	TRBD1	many	CASSGGTGGKYEQYF	TGCGCCAGCAGCGGCGGGACAGGGGGCAAATACGAGCAGTACTTC
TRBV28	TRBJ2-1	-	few	CASSLSAGGFHNEQFF	TGTGCCAGCAGTTTATCGGCAGGGGGGTTCCACAATGAGCAGTTCTTC
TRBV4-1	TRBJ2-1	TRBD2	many	CASSQATRDYEQFF	TGCGCCAGCAGCCAGGCTACCCGGGACTACGAGCAGTTCTTC
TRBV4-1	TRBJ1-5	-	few	CASSWLLDASSNQPQHF	TGCGCCAGCAGCTGGCTACTCGACGCTTCTAGCAATCAGCCCCAGCATTTT